The T cell receptor (beta chain) under discussion was sequenced for a study of blood T cell repertoires in COVID-19 (dated by TCRdb to 2020 to 2021). About the full investigation: Samples covering the acute and convalescent phases of COVID-19 were provided by collaborators in the United States, Italy and Spain. The material from the prospective study consisted of cDNA or gDNA derived from T cells, B-cell-depleted T cells, or PBMCs. Deeply sampled blood TCRbeta repertoires from subjects exposed to, actively infected with, or recovered from COVID-19 were included in the dataset. The repertoires were released in a freely available public database meant as a resource for research on the immune response to SARS-CoV-2. Samples came from the ongoing ImmuneRACE study (first 160 participants) plus 1,254 subjects from 6 global collaborators. A de-identified subject ID, COVID-19 status, age in years and sex were almost always included in the sample metadata. Where HLA class I and class II types were available, the types were taken from metadata supplied by the sample provider, not from assay-based typing. Overall results and qualifications from the work: Clinical and demographic metadata were provided uncurated, with the amount varying by source and participant.

As regards this clone: What antigen it recognizes has not been identified. No base qualities exist here, and no much larger clone lies one base off it.

TCRbeta CDR3 regions were amplified from genomic DNA using the immunoSEQ Assay, a bias-controlled multiplex PCR. In the paper's pipeline: The number of nucleated cells in each sample was estimated by amplification of reference gene primers within the assay. To quantify the absolute abundance of each unique TCRbeta CDR3 rearrangement, sequence reads were collapsed and filtered. For each sample, productive Simpson clonality was calculated by taking the square root of Simpson's diversity index across productive rearrangements. Imported from immuneACCESS, the table was reduced by TCRdb to in-frame sequences with V and J called. These copies leave out some clones; in studies compared against another copy, an unresolved V gene accounts for under half, and the cause of the remainder is not known. V, J and clone size are taken as reported in that table, and D and trimming were inferred from the DNA itself. Across this sample there are a few hundred thousand clones, with roughly 77% seen only once. In total, the top ten clones hold around 9% of the sample.

The V and J ends are trimmed by 1 base and 7 bases, leaving 15 bases between them. As encoded in the germline V gene, CDR1 is SGHDT while CDR2 is YYEEEE. The CDR3, from cysteine to phenylalanine, totals 14 residues. The CDR3 DNA has 42 bases and is translated from base 1. Enrolling through a virtual design, the prospective study's participants ranged in age from roughly 18 to 89 years and lived across approximately 25 United States geographic areas. Cohort assignment in the prospective study relied on participant-reported clinical history from a screening survey and a study questionnaire. ImmuneRACE Cohort 3 recovered participants were defined by two consecutive negative NP/OP PCR tests, healthcare professional clearance, or symptom resolution. In the prospective study, whole blood, serum and a nasopharyngeal or oropharyngeal swab were collected from each participant by mobile phlebotomists. Participants in the prospective study had the option to provide additional blood draws and questionnaires over an approximately 2-month period. Before DNA extraction, prospective study blood samples were shipped either frozen or at room temperature.

The sequence came from a man in his forties or fifties who had recovered from COVID-19. The chain couples TRBV5-6 to TRBJ2-7; 6 matching bases give a weak D call of TRBD2. Material: PBMCs or T cells enriched from blood (not recorded which). The sequence in DNA is TGTGCCAGCAGCTTGCCGGGGGTGATCAGGGAGCAGTACTTC. Its translation is CASSLPGVIREQYF. Full variable domain (CDR3 extended with the reference TRBV5-6 and TRBJ2-7 proteins): DAGVTQSPTHLIKTRGQQVTLRCSPKSGHDTVSWYQQALGQGPQFIFQYYEEEERQRGNFPDRFSGHQFPNYSSELNVNALLLGDSALYLCASSLPGVIREQYFGPGTRLTVT.